The 3 T cell receptor beta chains given below trace back to one sample, sequenced in a study of blood T cell repertoires in COVID-19. Assay: immunoSEQ multiplex PCR; the TCRdb copy retains only in-frame clones and omits some. There are 240,000 or so clones in the sample; more than 75% occur only once, and roughly 3% lies in the top ten. Material: peripheral blood. The receptors originated from a woman in her 30s who had recovered from COVID-19.

This chain links TRBV15 with TRBJ2-2, with TRBD1 matching over 9 bases. Germline V lookup: CDR1 LNHNV, CDR2 YYDKDF (reference sequence). V was pared by 0 bases and J by 4 bases, with 9 bases of the junction left unmatched. The CDR3 has 18 amino acids. The CDR3 DNA sequence: TGTGCCACCAGCAGAGATCGGGACAGGGAAGAGGGCACCGGGGAGCTGTTTTTT. It encodes CATSRDRDREEGTGELFF.

This clone has only one observation. The J gene is TRBJ1-1, the V gene TRBV4-2, with 7 bases matching TRBD1. The CDR3 has 16 residues. V gave up 3 bases and J gave up 4 bases; unmatched junction bases: 11. Germline CDR1 reads LGHNA; CDR2 reads YNFKEQ. The CDR3 DNA reads TGTGCCAGCAGCCAGGAACAGACAGGGTGGGGCACTGAAGCTTTCTTT. Encoded protein: CASSQEQTGWGTEAFF.

The chain employs TRBV5-1 and TRBJ2-5, with 9 nucleotides matching TRBD2. V shed 0 bases and J 5 bases; nucleotides not matched to a gene: 17. CDR1 and CDR2 from the germline V gene are SGHRS and YFSETQ. CDR3 length: 19 amino acids. The CDR3 loop reads CASSLVPSGGSGGSETQYF. CDR3 sequence (DNA): TGCGCCAGCAGCTTGGTCCCCAGTGGGGGGAGCGGGGGGTCGGAGACCCAGTACTTC. Looking up the rest from reference TRBV5-1 and TRBJ2-5 gives the full variable domain: KAGVTQTPRYLIKTRGQQVTLSCSPISGHRSVSWYQQTPGQGLQFLFEYFSETQRNKGNFPGRFSGRQFSNSRSEMNVSTLELGDSALYLCASSLVPSGGSGGSETQYFGPGTRLLVL.